The next 25 T cell receptor beta chains were all read from a single sample in a study of blood T cell repertoires in COVID-19. The method was immunoSEQ multiplex PCR; TCRdb's version includes in-frame clones alone and lacks a portion of them. The table has 380,000 or so clones, 80% to 90% seen once; the top ten hold roughly 1.2%. What was sequenced was peripheral blood. Source of these receptors: a middle-aged man with acute or convalescent COVID-19.

The V and J genes are TRBV5-1 and TRBJ2-1, with TRBD1 matching 8 bases. V gave up 2 bases and J gave up 2 bases; unmatched junction bases: 3. Germline V gene data show CDR1 as SGHRS and CDR2 as YFSETQ. The CDR3 runs to 15 residues. The CDR3 bases are TGCGCCAGCAGCTTCGGGACAGGAACCTACAATGAGCAGTTCTTC. It yields the protein CASSFGTGTYNEQFF.

The gene calls are TRBV27 and TRBJ1-3; tentatively, D is TRBD1 (6 bases). Trimming stripped 6 bases from V and 0 bases from J, with 12 bases between. Germline lookup yields CDR1 MNHEY and CDR2 SMNVEV (reference sequence). This CDR3 spans 15 amino acids. The CDR3 nucleotides read TGTGCCAGCAGCCGAGGGGGAAGCTCTGGAAACACCATATATTTT. Amino acid sequence: CASSRGGSSGNTIYF.

The table lists this clone with a few counts. The chain uses TRBV28 and TRBJ2-2; possibly TRBD2 for D (6 bases). The CDR3 has 14 residues. V lost 7 bases to trimming and J lost 4 bases, with 13 bases between them. Germline loops: CDR1 MDHEN, CDR2 SYDVKM. The CDR3 region has the DNA TGTGCCAGCATTGGGGGGAGAAGCACCGGGGAGCTGTTTTTT. Residues: CASIGGRSTGELFF.

The chain combines TRBV13 with TRBJ1-3, with a tentative D call TRBD1 (6 bases). The length of the CDR3 is 15 residues. From germline, CDR1 is PRHDT and CDR2 FYEKMQ (reference sequence). The V gene lost 4 bases and the J gene lost 0 bases, with 10 bases spanning the gap. The CDR3 coding sequence is TGTGCCAGCAGCTCACGGACAGACTCTGGAAACACCATATATTTT. Translation gives CASSSRTDSGNTIYF.

The J gene is TRBJ2-1, the V gene TRBV10-3; D ambiguous. V was shortened by 5 bases and J by 7 bases, with 6 bases between the two germline ends. Germline V lookup: CDR1 ENHRY, CDR2 SYGVKD. The CDR3 covers 11 residues. The chain's CDR3 is CAISPLNEQFF. DNA for the CDR3: TGTGCCATCAGTCCCCTTAATGAGCAGTTCTTC.

This clone appeared once. This chain links TRBV10-3 with TRBJ1-3; 7 bases map to TRBD1. V dropped 10 bases and J dropped 2; count of bases not matched to a gene: 8. Germline CDR1 ENHRY, CDR2 SYGVKD. The CDR3 totals 14 residues. The CDR3 coding sequence is TGTGCCACCCTCAGGGGGGAGACTGGAAACACCATATATTTT. Protein: CATLRGETGNTIYF.

This clone was recorded once. The chain joins TRBV9 to TRBJ1-2; D call uncertain. This CDR3 contains 14 residues. V dropped 1 base and J dropped 5 bases, with 12 bases sitting between them. Per germline, CDR1 SGDLS and CDR2 YYNGEE. The DNA for the CDR3 is TGTGCCAGCAGCGTAATGATATCGGGGTATGGCTACACCTTC. Its protein product is CASSVMISGYGYTF.

The chain combines TRBV4-1 with TRBJ2-7; TRBD1 matches at 8 bases. Per the germline V gene, CDR1 is MGHRA and CDR2 is YSYEKL. The CDR3 runs 17 residues. The V segment lost 1 base and the J segment 6 bases; nucleotides outside the gene matches: 14. CDR3 region: CASSQAPAGQGRGEQYF. The CDR3 DNA reads as TGCGCCAGCAGCCAAGCTCCTGCTGGACAGGGACGGGGCGAGCAGTACTTC.

The chain carries TRBV19 and TRBJ2-2, with D possibly matching TRBD1 (5 bases). The V gene's germline CDR1 is LNHDA and CDR2 SQIVND (reference sequence). The CDR3 is 13 amino acids. Between the trimmed V and J ends, which lost 6 bases and 6 bases, there was a span of 11 bases. Here the CDR3 DNA reads TGTGCCAGTAGACCAGAAGGGGCCGGGGAGCTGTTTTTT. This codes for CASRPEGAGELFF.

In its sample, this clone was seen a few times. Other DNA sequences in the same sample also yield this CDR3. The V call is TRBV27, the J call TRBJ2-7, with D possibly TRBD1 on 6 matching bases. V was cut by 6 bases and J by 1 base, with 10 bases left in between. Germline V gene data show CDR1 as MNHEY and CDR2 as SMNVEV (reference sequence). The CDR3 totals 13 residues. The CDR3 sequence is CASSPGQSYEQYF. Written as DNA, the CDR3 is TGTGCCAGCAGCCCTGGACAGTCCTACGAGCAGTACTTC.

This CDR3 reads CASSLLYGTGGQDGYTF. CDR3 nucleotides: TGCGCCAGCAGCTTACTCTATGGGACAGGGGGCCAGGATGGCTACACCTTC. This chain joins TRBV5-1 and TRBJ1-2; 12 nucleotides align to TRBD1. Germline CDR1 and CDR2: SGHRS and YFSETQ. The CDR3 runs to 17 residues. V lost 2 bases and J lost 6; bases outside the gene matches: 11.

The sample holds a few counts of this clone. V usage is TRBV27 and J usage is TRBJ1-1, with D hard to call. The CDR3 is 14 amino acids. In germline, CDR1 is MNHEY, CDR2 SMNVEV (reference sequence). Trimming removed 3 bases from V and 0 bases from J, with 8 bases in between. The CDR3 here is CASSFDGVNTEAFF. The CDR3 DNA follows: TGTGCCAGCAGTTTTGACGGAGTGAACACTGAAGCTTTCTTT.

The chain carries TRBV4-1 and TRBJ2-2; 10 positions match TRBD1. CDR3 size: 15 residues. V shed 3 bases, J shed 6 bases, and the junction held 4 bases outside the gene matches. The germline CDR1 and CDR2 sequences are MGHRA and YSYEKL. Here the CDR3 DNA reads TGCGCCAGCAGCCATGAGACAGGGGGCTCCGGGGAGCTGTTTTTT. It codes for CASSHETGGSGELFF.

The V and J genes are TRBV5-1 and TRBJ1-4, with D hard to call. Germline lookup yields CDR1 SGHRS and CDR2 YFSETQ. The V end was cut by 0 bases, the J end by 0 bases, with 6 bases between. CDR3 size: 15 residues. CDR3 sequence (DNA): TGCGCCAGCAGCTTGGGGCCTGCAACTAATGAAAAACTGTTTTTT. This gives the protein CASSLGPATNEKLFF. Variable domain in full (rest from reference TRBV5-1 and TRBJ1-4): KAGVTQTPRYLIKTRGQQVTLSCSPISGHRSVSWYQQTPGQGLQFLFEYFSETQRNKGNFPGRFSGRQFSNSRSEMNVSTLELGDSALYLCASSLGPATNEKLFFGSGTQLSVL.

The chain is built from TRBV30 and TRBJ1-1; 8 bases align to TRBD1. The CDR3 is 14 amino acids. CDR1 GTSNPN and CDR2 SVGIG come from the germline V gene (reference sequence). J gave up 4 bases and V 2 bases, and 6 bases lay outside the gene matches. CDR3 sequence reads: CAWSSGTGGTEAFF. The CDR3 DNA is TGTGCCTGGAGTTCCGGGACAGGCGGCACTGAAGCTTTCTTT.

The genes are TRBV7-2 and TRBJ2-7, with TRBD2 matching over 12 bases. With 5 bases clipped from V and 0 bases from J, the junction kept 5 bases outside the gene matches. The CDR3 length is 16 residues. CDR1 and CDR2 (germline): SGHTA, FQGNSA. CDR3 sequence (DNA): TGTGCCAGCAGCACTACTAGCGGGGGGAACTCCTACGAGCAGTACTTC. Its translation: CASSTTSGGNSYEQYF.

This clone was detected once. V gene TRBV7-3 combines with J gene TRBJ2-3; TRBD2 agrees at 7 bases. The CDR3 runs to 15 residues. Per germline, CDR1 SGHTA and CDR2 FQGTGA. J gave up 1 base and V 5 bases, and 6 bases lay outside the gene matches. CDR3 nucleotide sequence: TGTGCCAGCAGCCCACTGGCGGGGGGCACAGATACGCAGTATTTT. Protein sequence: CASSPLAGGTDTQYF. Supplemented by reference TRBV7-3 and TRBJ2-3, the full variable domain reads GAGVSQTPSNKVTEKGKYVELRCDPISGHTALYWYRQSLGQGPEFLIYFQGTGAADDSGLPNDRFFAVRPEGSVSTLKIQRTERGDSAVYLCASSPLAGGTDTQYFGPGTRLTVL.

The chain couples TRBV7-2 to TRBJ2-1, with D hard to call. Trimming stripped 5 bases from V and 1 base from J, with 9 bases between. The CDR3 extends over 14 amino acids. The germline gives CDR1 SGHTA, CDR2 FQGNSA. The CDR3 bases are TGTGCCAGCAGCCCCCGAACTTCCTACAATGAGCAGTTCTTC. Translation: CASSPRTSYNEQFF.

This chain links TRBV28 with TRBJ2-7, with a weak D call TRBD2 (6 bases). The V end was cut by 6 bases, the J end by 3 bases, with 18 bases between. The CDR3 totals 15 residues. Germline CDR1 MDHEN, CDR2 SYDVKM. The CDR3 DNA sequence: TGTGCCAGCAGCCGTGCAGGGACGGACTACTACGAGCAGTACTTC. This codes for CASSRAGTDYYEQYF.

V is TRBV19 and J is TRBJ1-5; D call uncertain. V lost 6 bases, J lost 11 bases, and 17 bases lay in between. Germline CDR1 reads LNHDA; CDR2 reads SQIVND (reference sequence). This CDR3 spans 13 amino acids. In nucleotides, the CDR3 is TGTGCCAGTAGGGTCCAGGCGGGTAGATCCCAGCATTTT. Amino acid sequence: CASRVQAGRSQHF.

The chain recombines TRBV14 with TRBJ2-2; TRBD2 agrees at 10 bases. The V gene end was trimmed by 3 bases and the J gene end by 7 bases; junction bases not matched to a gene: 11. Germline V gene sequence: CDR1 SGHDN, CDR2 FVKESK. The length of the CDR3 is 17 residues. The CDR3 loop reads CASSHLQLAGESGELFF. CDR3 in DNA: TGTGCCAGCAGCCACCTCCAGCTAGCGGGAGAAAGCGGGGAGCTGTTTTTT.

The chain recombines TRBV11-3 with TRBJ2-7, with 10 bases identical to TRBD2. CDR1 SGHNT and CDR2 YENEEA come from the germline V gene. V lost 0 bases to trimming and J lost 3 bases; unmatched junction nucleotides: 8. The CDR3 loop spans 17 amino acids. The CDR3 here is CASSLDGASGGRYEQYF. Here the CDR3 DNA reads TGTGCCAGCAGCTTAGATGGTGCTAGCGGGGGCCGCTACGAGCAGTACTTC.

The rearrangement links TRBV5-1 to TRBJ2-7; D perhaps matches TRBD1 (5 bases). This CDR3 spans 15 amino acids. Germline V gene sequence: CDR1 SGHRS, CDR2 YFSETQ. The germline V and J ends were trimmed by 3 bases and 4 bases, with 17 bases remaining between them. The CDR3 region is CASSYFPDSNYEQYF. The CDR3 region has the DNA TGCGCCAGCAGCTACTTTCCCGACAGTAATTACGAGCAGTACTTC.

V gene TRBV11-1 combines with J gene TRBJ1-1; D is possibly TRBD1 (6 bases). Germline V gene sequence: CDR1 SGHAT, CDR2 FQDESV (reference sequence). Trimming cost V 5 bases and J 0 bases, with 16 bases left between them. CDR3 length: 16 residues. The CDR3: CASSLGAGALNTEAFF. The CDR3 nucleotides read TGTGCCAGCAGCCTGGGGGCGGGGGCCTTGAACACTGAAGCTTTCTTT.

The chain uses TRBV2 and TRBJ2-7; TRBD1 agrees at 7 bases. The germline V gene encodes CDR1 SNHLY and CDR2 FYNNEI. With V trimmed by 4 bases and J by 7 bases, 13 bases remained unmatched. This CDR3 spans 15 amino acids. The CDR3 bases are TGTGCCAGCAGTGTTCAGACAGGGCCCCTAAGTGAGCAGTACTTC. Translation: CASSVQTGPLSEQYF.